The present T cell receptor beta chain was sequenced within a study of blood T cells in healthy people across ages. For the second PCR, which ran for 7 to 11 cycles, a sample-barcoded 5' primer and a J-beta primer mix were used. Using its own MiXCR run on the 5' RACE reads, TCRdb lists one record per CDR3 protein. The sample shows under 2,000,000 distinct CDR3 sequences, around 48% of them seen only once. In germline, CDR1 is LNHNV, CDR2 YYDKDF (reference sequence). Trimming removed 0 bases from V and 10 bases from J, with 15 bases in between. The CDR3 contains 15 residues. The table lists this clonotype with many counts.

The clonotype was recovered from a woman in her 40s in good health. The V call is TRBV15, the J call TRBJ1-4, with D unresolved. Specimen: blood. CDR3 in DNA: TGTGCCACCAGCAGAGAGTCCGCAGGAAAGGGAAAACTGTTTTTT. Its protein is CATSRESAGKGKLFF. The full variable domain, its missing parts supplied by reference TRBV15 and TRBJ1-4, is DAMVIQNPRYQVTQFGKPVTLSCSQTLNHNVMYWYQQKSSQAPKLLFHYYDKDFNNEADTPDNFQSRRPNTSFCFLDIRSPGLGDTAMYLCATSRESAGKGKLFFGSGTQLSVL.